This T cell receptor (beta chain) was identified during a study of T-cell memory formation after mild COVID-19. Study background: TCR clusters were mostly donor specific.

Comments on this clonotype: What it binds is not known.

Study conclusions and caveats: In pre-infection memory, a portion of responding clones appeared, which suggested that cross-reactive memory joined.

In TCRdb, the 5' RACE reads were re-called with MiXCR into one record per CDR3 protein. The sample holds 200,000 or so distinct CDR3 sequences, approximately 20% seen once. V was pared by 5 bases and J by 2 bases, with 2 bases of the junction left unmatched. In germline, CDR1 is LNHDA, CDR2 SQIVND (reference sequence). This CDR3 is built from 14 residues. V and J are TRBV19 and TRBJ2-1, with 8 bases aligning to TRBD1. Sequencing was done on a sample of PBMCs or a T cell subset sorted from them (not recorded which). This clonotype originated in an adult woman who had mild COVID-19 (a few samples of this study predate the infection). Cell type and time point are not known. CDR3: CASSPGQAYNEQFF. The CDR3 nucleotides read TGTGCCAGTAGTCCGGGACAGGCCTACAATGAGCAGTTCTTC.